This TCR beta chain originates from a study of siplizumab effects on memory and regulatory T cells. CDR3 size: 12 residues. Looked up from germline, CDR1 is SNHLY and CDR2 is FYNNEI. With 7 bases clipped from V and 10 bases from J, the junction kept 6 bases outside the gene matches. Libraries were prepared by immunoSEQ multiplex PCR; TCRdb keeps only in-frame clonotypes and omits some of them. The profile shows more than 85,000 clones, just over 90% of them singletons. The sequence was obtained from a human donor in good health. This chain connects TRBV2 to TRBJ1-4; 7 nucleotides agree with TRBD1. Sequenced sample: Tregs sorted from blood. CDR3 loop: CASNTQGGKLFF. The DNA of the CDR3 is TGTGCCAGCAATACGCAGGGGGGAAAACTGTTTTTT. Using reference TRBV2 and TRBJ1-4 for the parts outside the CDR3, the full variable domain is EPEVTQTPSHQVTQMGQEVILRCVPISNHLYFYWYRQILGQKVEFLVSFYNNEISEKSEIFDDQFSVERPDGSNFTLKIRSTKLEDSAMYFCASNTQGGKLFFGSGTQLSVL.